This T cell receptor (beta chain) is from a study of blood T cell repertoires in COVID-19. Study-wide context: Donors in the United States, Italy and Spain gave samples during acute or convalescent COVID-19. T cells, B-cell-depleted T cells, or PBMCs supplied cDNA or gDNA.

The J segment lost 2 bases and the V segment lost 1 base, leaving 3 bases of the junction unmatched. From germline, CDR1 is SGHVS and CDR2 FQNEAQ. The CDR3 totals 16 residues. As originally analysed: Amplification of reference gene primers was used by the study to estimate nucleated cell counts. Clones were read by immunoSEQ multiplex PCR, and TCRdb kept only the in-frame ones, dropping some. V, J and clone size reflect that table, while D and trimming were determined from the DNA. The table records about 130,000 clones, about 80% of them present only once. This receptor was taken from a woman aged 45-60 years with acute or convalescent COVID-19. Sample: peripheral blood. This chain joins TRBV7-8 and TRBJ2-5; 11 bases match TRBD2. Here the CDR3 DNA reads TGTGCCAGCAGCTTAGGCATAGCGGGGGGGCAAGAGACCCAGTACTTC. Protein: CASSLGIAGGQETQYF.